This T cell receptor (beta chain) appears in the sequencing data of a study of CD8 T cells in Susac syndrome. Study background: About 6 sequenced Susac syndrome patients had clinically active disease, while under ten were in remission. Overall study results and limits: Clonal expansion of Susac CD8+ cells peaked in TEMRA cells, and it also peaked in active patients.

On this clonotype itself: Its antigen is currently unknown.

Trimming took 7 bases from V and 10 from J; bases not matched to a gene: 16. Germline V gene lookup returns CDR1 SGHAT and CDR2 FQNNGV. The CDR3 loop spans 15 amino acids. RNA totalling about 0.5 to 1 ug underwent reverse transcription with random hexamers. TCRdb re-analysed the immunoSEQ multiplex PCR reads in MiXCR, keeping a single row per CDR3 protein. The sample yields about 150,000 distinct CDR3 sequences, approximately 95% seen once. The sample was CD8+ T cells from PBMCs. The chain employs TRBV11-2 and TRBJ2-1; 7 bases fit TRBD2. The receptor comes from a human donor with Susac syndrome. CDR3 DNA sequence: TGTGCCAGCACCCTTCTATACAGGTCCGGGGGGGAGCAGTTCTTC. This codes for CASTLLYRSGGEQFF.